Here is one TCR beta chain with its context. The entry originates in a study of T cell changes during pregnancy in multiple sclerosis. Method: immunoSEQ multiplex PCR; TCRdb's copy keeps in-frame clones and lacks some. The repertoire holds about 76,000 clones, with 93% as singletons. CDR3 length: 17 residues. Germline V CDR1 and CDR2: SGHRS, YFSETQ. Unmatched junction bases numbered 5, after V lost 0 bases and J lost 3 bases. Sequenced material: peripheral blood, taken in the second trimester of pregnancy. This receptor was taken from a female donor with multiple sclerosis, enrolled in a pregnancy study. The chain has TRBV5-1 and TRBJ2-1; 11 nucleotides line up with TRBD2. In DNA form, the CDR3 reads TGCGCCAGCAGCTTGGCGCTAGCGGGAGGTCTCTACAATGAGCAGTTCTTC. Amino acids: CASSLALAGGLYNEQFF.